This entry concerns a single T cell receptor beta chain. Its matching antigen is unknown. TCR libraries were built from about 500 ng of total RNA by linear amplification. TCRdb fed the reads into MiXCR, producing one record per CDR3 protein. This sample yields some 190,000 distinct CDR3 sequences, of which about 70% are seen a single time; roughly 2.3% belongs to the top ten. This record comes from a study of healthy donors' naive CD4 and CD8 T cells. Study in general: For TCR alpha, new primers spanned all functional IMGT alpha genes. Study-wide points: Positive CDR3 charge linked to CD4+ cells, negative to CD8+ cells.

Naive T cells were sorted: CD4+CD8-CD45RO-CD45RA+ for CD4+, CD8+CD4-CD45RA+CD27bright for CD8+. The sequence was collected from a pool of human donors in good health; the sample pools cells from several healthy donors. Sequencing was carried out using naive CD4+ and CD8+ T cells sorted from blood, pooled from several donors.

Here the CDR3 reads CASSPGQGAVVYGYTF. CDR3 DNA: TGCGCCAGCAGCCCGGGACAGGGGGCCGTAGTCTATGGCTACACCTTC. The chain is built from TRBV5-1 and TRBJ1-2, with 12 bases identical to TRBD1. The CDR3 runs 16 residues. Germline V gives CDR1 SGHRS, CDR2 YFSETQ. Losses at the gene ends were 4 bases for V and 4 bases for J; bases not matched to a gene: 8. The whole variable domain, remainder taken from reference TRBV5-1 and TRBJ1-2, is KAGVTQTPRYLIKTRGQQVTLSCSPISGHRSVSWYQQTPGQGLQFLFEYFSETQRNKGNFPGRFSGRQFSNSRSEMNVSTLELGDSALYLCASSPGQGAVVYGYTFGSGTRLTVV.